This is a list of T cell receptor beta chains from one sample in a study of shared clonotypes between healthy human individuals. Only in-frame clones appear in the TCRdb table, and some are missing; sequencing was by immunoSEQ multiplex PCR. The table includes 600,000 to 800,000 clones, around 77% detected once. Material: memory CD4+ T cells sorted from blood. These receptors were obtained from a woman in her twenties or thirties in good health. Each CDR3 is given with its conserved first and last residue. The D gene is left open where the match is weak. Not every row has a clone size; where given, it reads once, few, many or a size class.

cdr3_length clone_size j_call v_call d_call cdr3_aa cdr3_nt
15 - TRBJ2-1 TRBV6-1 TRBD1 CASRGTGHSYNEQFF TGTGCCAGCAGAGGGACAGGGCATTCCTACAATGAGCAGTTCTTC
16 once TRBJ2-1 TRBV18 - CASSPALGAGPDEQFF TGTGCCAGCTCACCAGCTCTCGGGGCCGGGCCTGATGAGCAGTTCTTC
16 - TRBJ1-4 TRBV14 TRBD1 CASSPLRTGPYEKLFF TGTGCCAGCAGCCCCCTCCGGACAGGCCCATATGAAAAACTGTTTTTT
16 - TRBJ2-7 TRBV6-6 TRBD2 CATRRIAGGSSYEQYF TGTGCCACCAGACGGATAGCGGGAGGGAGCTCCTACGAGCAGTACTTC
16 once TRBJ2-7 TRBV7-6 - CASSLVVGGGLYEQYF TGTGCCAGCAGCTTAGTCGTCGGGGGTGGGCTTTACGAGCAGTACTTC
12 - TRBJ1-2 TRBV28 - CASMTSNYGYTF TGTGCCAGCATGACCTCTAACTATGGCTACACCTTC
14 - TRBJ1-5 TRBV5-3 TRBD1 CARSQDRADQPQHF TGTGCCAGAAGCCAGGACAGGGCTGATCAGCCCCAGCATTTT
14 - TRBJ1-1 TRBV28 TRBD1 CASSRGQGDGEAFF TGTGCCAGCAGTCGGGGACAGGGGGATGGTGAAGCTTTCTTT
14 - TRBJ1-1 TRBV5-6 - CASSFGEPRDKAFF TGTGCCAGCAGCTTTGGAGAGCCTCGGGATAAAGCTTTCTTT
17 - TRBJ2-7 TRBV28 TRBD2 CASSLYARGLAGVEQYF TGTGCCAGCAGTTTATACGCAAGGGGACTAGCGGGAGTCGAGCAGTACTTC
15 - TRBJ1-2 TRBV18 - CASSPGPSYNYGYTF TGTGCCAGCTCACCGGGGCCTTCCTACAACTATGGCTACACCTTC
15 - TRBJ2-1 TRBV11-2 TRBD1 CASRPTGYSYNEQFF TGTGCCAGCAGACCGACAGGGTACTCCTACAATGAGCAGTTCTTC
15 once TRBJ2-5 TRBV5-1 - CASSPRGQPEETQYF TGCGCCAGCAGCCCGCGGGGACAGCCTGAGGAGACCCAGTACTTC
16 once TRBJ1-4 TRBV27 - CASKQGSVGTNEKLFF TGTGCCAGCAAGCAGGGGTCGGTTGGGACTAATGAAAAACTGTTTTTT
15 - TRBJ1-3 TRBV7-2 TRBD1 CASSYRQGSGNTIYF TGTGCCAGCAGCTACCGACAGGGTTCTGGAAACACCATATATTTT
14 few TRBJ2-3 TRBV11-2 TRBD2 CASSFQTSWDTQYF TGTGCCAGCAGCTTCCAGACTAGCTGGGATACGCAGTATTTT
14 - TRBJ2-7 TRBV2 - CASGRGVSSREQYF TGTGCCAGCGGCAGGGGAGTATCTTCCCGCGAGCAGTACTTC
16 - TRBJ1-3 TRBV18 - CASTIGQIGSGNTIYF TGTGCCAGCACTATAGGACAGATCGGATCTGGAAACACCATATATTTT
19 - TRBJ2-1 TRBV4-2 TRBD2 CASSQDPSPLAGRYNEQFF TGTGCCAGCAGCCAAGATCCCTCCCCCTTAGCGGGCCGCTACAATGAGCAGTTCTTC
13 - TRBJ2-1 TRBV7-2 - CAVKRQEYNEQFF TGTGCCGTAAAGAGACAGGAATACAATGAGCAGTTCTTC
13 once TRBJ1-2 TRBV5-1 - CASSLDPEDGYTF TGCGCCAGCAGCTTAGACCCGGAGGATGGCTACACCTTC
13 - TRBJ2-7 TRBV5-4 - CASSRDGLYEQYF TGTGCCAGCAGCCGGGACGGACTCTACGAGCAGTACTTC
14 once TRBJ2-5 TRBV11-2 TRBD1 CASSPDRVQETQYF TGTGCCAGCAGCCCCGACAGGGTTCAAGAGACCCAGTACTTC
14 - TRBJ2-1 TRBV11-3 TRBD2 CASSLGLAGNEQFF TGTGCCAGCAGCTTAGGGCTAGCGGGGAATGAGCAGTTCTTC
16 - TRBJ2-1 TRBV7-8 TRBD1 CASSLGRTGAYNEQFF TGTGCCAGCAGCTTAGGGCGGACAGGGGCCTACAATGAGCAGTTCTTC
12 - TRBJ1-1 TRBV5-4 - CASSAAQGPAFF TGTGCCAGCAGCGCAGCACAGGGCCCGGCTTTCTTT
18 - TRBJ2-1 TRBV10-1 - CASSDGLAVGGAVNEQFF TGCGCCAGCAGTGACGGTCTAGCTGTGGGGGGCGCGGTCAATGAGCAGTTCTTC
13 - TRBJ2-5 TRBV18 - CASSLGQQETQYF TGTGCCAGCTCACTTGGACAGCAAGAGACCCAGTACTTC
15 - TRBJ1-3 TRBV7-9 - CASSLAAGSGNTIYF TGTGCCAGCAGCTTAGCGGCGGGCTCTGGAAACACCATATATTTT
15 - TRBJ2-1 TRBV6-5 - CASSSSGNSYNEQFF TGTGCCAGCAGCAGTAGCGGAAACTCCTACAATGAGCAGTTCTTC
14 - TRBJ2-2 TRBV30 - CAYQGLGFVGELFF TGTGCCTACCAAGGATTGGGGTTCGTCGGGGAGCTGTTTTTT
15 many TRBJ1-1 TRBV5-6 TRBD1 CASSLDNRGNTEAFF TGTGCCAGCAGCTTGGATAACAGGGGGAACACTGAAGCTTTCTTT
16 - TRBJ1-5 TRBV4-2 - CASSQGEGGANQPQHF TGTGCCAGCAGCCAAGGGGAGGGAGGCGCTAATCAGCCCCAGCATTTT
16 - TRBJ2-4 TRBV28 TRBD2 CASRPSGGARKNIQYF TGTGCCAGCAGGCCGTCGGGGGGGGCACGGAAAAACATTCAGTACTTC
15 - TRBJ1-2 TRBV6-5 - CASSYSQGSHYGYTF TGTGCCAGCAGTTACTCGCAAGGATCCCACTATGGCTACACCTTC
15 - TRBJ1-5 TRBV11-3 - CPLKMCQGGNQPQHF TGTCCCCTCAAAATGTGTCAGGGAGGCAATCAGCCCCAGCATTTT
13 many TRBJ1-1 TRBV5-1 TRBD1 CASSQGAGTEAFF TGCGCCAGCAGCCAGGGGGCTGGCACTGAAGCTTTCTTT
16 - TRBJ2-3 TRBV7-2 - CASSSQGLPGGDTQYF TGTGCCAGCAGCTCCCAGGGACTCCCCGGTGGAGATACGCAGTATTTT
14 - TRBJ1-2 TRBV14 - CASSQRQSSYGYTF TGTGCCAGCAGCCAACGACAGTCATCATATGGCTACACCTTC
14 - TRBJ2-7 TRBV28 - CASSSPTATYEQYF TGTGCCAGCAGTTCCCCGACGGCTACCTACGAGCAGTACTTC
15 - TRBJ2-1 TRBV13 - CASSLTRTLRDEQFF TGTGCCAGCAGCCTAACCCGGACACTCAGGGATGAGCAGTTCTTC
15 once TRBJ2-7 TRBV25-1 - CASSDEAGGIDEQYF TGTGCCAGCAGTGACGAGGCAGGGGGGATCGACGAGCAGTACTTC
13 - TRBJ2-5 TRBV5-1 - CASSLSRHETQYF TGCGCCAGCAGCTTGTCCAGGCACGAGACCCAGTACTTC
15 once TRBJ2-7 TRBV11-2 - CASSLAPGPTYEQYF TGTGCCAGCAGCTTAGCACCTGGACCAACCTACGAGCAGTACTTC
13 - TRBJ1-1 TRBV28 - CASTPGHGTEAFF TGTGCCAGCACCCCAGGACACGGCACTGAAGCTTTCTTT
15 once TRBJ1-1 TRBV6-1 TRBD1 CASKGVTGANTEAFF TGTGCCAGCAAGGGTGTGACAGGGGCGAACACTGAAGCTTTCTTT
17 many TRBJ2-7 TRBV7-8 - CASSQEGGAQGTYEQYF TGTGCCAGCAGCCAAGAGGGGGGGGCACAAGGGACCTACGAGCAGTACTTC
15 - TRBJ1-1 TRBV10-1 - CASSESRQGGTEAFF TGCGCCAGCAGTGAGTCTAGGCAGGGAGGAACTGAAGCTTTCTTT
18 - TRBJ2-2 TRBV4-2 TRBD2 CASSHSGRASGATGELFF TGTGCCAGCAGCCACTCCGGTAGGGCTAGCGGTGCAACCGGGGAGCTGTTTTTT
14 - TRBJ2-3 TRBV11-3 - CASSLAGEGDTQYF TGTGCCAGCAGCTTAGCGGGAGAGGGAGATACGCAGTATTTT
16 - TRBJ2-7 TRBV27 - CASSFRGGPKSYEQYF TGTGCCAGCAGTTTCCGGGGTGGGCCCAAATCCTACGAGCAGTACTTC
14 - TRBJ2-7 TRBV4-1 - CASSQPVRGYEQYF TGCGCCAGCAGCCAACCGGTCAGGGGTTACGAGCAGTACTTC
17 - TRBJ2-2 TRBV7-9 - CASSLGDSPKNTGELFF TGTGCCAGCAGCTTAGGTGATAGCCCCAAAAACACCGGGGAGCTGTTTTTT
14 - TRBJ2-2 TRBV6-1 TRBD1 CASKSQGDTGELFF TGTGCCAGCAAATCACAGGGGGACACCGGGGAGCTGTTTTTT
12 once TRBJ2-3 TRBV7-6 - CASSGGPDTQYF TGTGCCAGCAGTGGGGGGCCAGATACGCAGTATTTT
16 - TRBJ2-7 TRBV7-2 - CASTQSGGVFSYEQYF TGTGCCAGCACCCAATCGGGCGGGGTATTCTCCTACGAGCAGTACTTC
14 few TRBJ2-5 TRBV6-6 TRBD2 CASSSLAGVETQYF TGTGCCAGCAGCTCCTTAGCGGGAGTAGAGACCCAGTACTTC
12 few TRBJ1-1 TRBV19 - CASSDRNTEAFF TGTGCCAGTAGTGACAGGAACACTGAAGCTTTCTTT
15 - TRBJ2-2 TRBV5-1 TRBD1 CASSLNRGITGELFF TGCGCCAGCAGCTTAAACAGGGGAATCACCGGGGAGCTGTTTTTT
14 once TRBJ2-5 TRBV6-1 - CASSGQVPVETQYF TGTGCCAGCAGTGGACAGGTGCCGGTGGAGACCCAGTACTTC